This TCR beta chain was identified during a study of cytomegalovirus exposure and HLA in healthy donors. The donors were part of the validation cohort, which consisted of about 130 subjects and was separate from the first cohort of 670 or so subjects. The sample holds one count of this clone. The antigen remains undetermined. Measured with immunoSEQ multiplex PCR; TCRdb has only the in-frame clones, and not every one. This sample yields under 85,000 clones, of which 94% are seen a single time; 2.1% belongs to the top ten. The CDR3 runs to 12 residues. Germline CDR1 and CDR2: MGHDK and SYGVNS. Trimming cost V 5 bases and J 1 base, with 5 bases left between them. Study-level points and caveats: Cytomegalovirus-associated TCR beta chains were listed, numbering 150 to 200.

The receptor's source is a woman under 30 in good health and CMV-seronegative. Sequencing input: PBMCs. The J gene is TRBJ1-2, the V gene TRBV25-1; no firm D call. CDR3 loop: CASSKLNYGYTF. CDR3 nucleotides: TGTGCCAGCAGTAAACTTAACTATGGCTACACCTTC.